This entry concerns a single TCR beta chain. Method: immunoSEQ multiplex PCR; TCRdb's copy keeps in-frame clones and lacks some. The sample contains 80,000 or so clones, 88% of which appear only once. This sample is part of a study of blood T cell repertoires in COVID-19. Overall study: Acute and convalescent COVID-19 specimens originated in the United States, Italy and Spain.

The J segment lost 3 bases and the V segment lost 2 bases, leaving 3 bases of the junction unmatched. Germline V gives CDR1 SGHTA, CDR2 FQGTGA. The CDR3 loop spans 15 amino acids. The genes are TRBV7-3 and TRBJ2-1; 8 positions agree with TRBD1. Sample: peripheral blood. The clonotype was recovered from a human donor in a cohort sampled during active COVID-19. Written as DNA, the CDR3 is TGTGCCAGCAGCTTAGCTGGACAGGGCTACAATGAGCAGTTCTTC. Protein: CASSLAGQGYNEQFF.